This T cell receptor beta chain was retrieved from a study of CD8 T cells in ankylosing spondylitis. Findings and caveats of the study: One TCR beta motif, made up of under ten highly homologous variants, appeared characteristic of ankylosing spondylitis blood. Disease-associated clones were reportedly significantly overrepresented in matched ankylosing spondylitis synovial fluid.

This clonotype was detected a few times. The target antigen is unknown. TCRdb used MiXCR to reprocess the 5' RACE reads, holding one entry per CDR3 protein. The sample comprises roughly 370,000 distinct CDR3 sequences, approximately 20% of which are singletons, and 16% rests with the top ten. V lost 3 bases, J lost 1 base, and 10 bases lay in between. The CDR3 has 15 amino acids. From germline, CDR1 is LNHNV and CDR2 YYDKDF (reference sequence). The TCR was taken from a male donor with ankylosing spondylitis. The chain employs TRBV15 and TRBJ1-3, with D hard to call. Sequenced material: blood, either unsorted or a sorted T cell fraction (not recorded which). Here the CDR3 reads CATSRRLGSGNTIYF. CDR3 bases: TGTGCCACCAGCAGGAGGCTGGGATCTGGAAACACCATATATTTT.